Listed below are T cell receptor beta chains from one sample, sequenced in a study of blood T cell repertoires in COVID-19. Assay used: immunoSEQ multiplex PCR; TCRdb lists only in-frame clones, some missing. The table shows 200,000 to 250,000 clones, with more than 70% occurring only once. The sample was peripheral blood. The receptors originated from a man older than 75 with acute or convalescent COVID-19. CDR3s include the opening cysteine and the closing phenylalanine or tryptophan.

TRBJ1-1	TRBV11-2	CASSLDPRTALNTEAFF
TRBJ1-4	TRBV25-1	CASRQGANEKLFF
TRBJ1-1	TRBV3-1/TRBV3-2	CASSQVRGARSNTEAFF
TRBJ1-2	TRBV6-5	CASSYFSGTGGYGYTF
TRBJ2-1	TRBV19	CASRSGTGYNEQFF
TRBJ1-3	TRBV6-5	CASIGGAGNTIYF
TRBJ2-1	TRBV5-1	CASGSSPGTSGSRPARHEQFF
TRBJ1-1	TRBV7-3	CASSPRQGTEAFF
TRBJ2-2	TRBV7-3	CASSPGTANTGELFF
TRBJ2-3	TRBV5-8	CASSSRMTGRTDTQYF
TRBJ2-6	TRBV19	CASSIARGDTLSGANVLTF